The TCR beta chain described here comes from a study of blood T cells in healthy people across ages. In regard to this clonotype: Its specificity is not known.

Germline V lookup: CDR1 SGHAT, CDR2 FQNNGV. Trimming removed 5 bases from V and 3 bases from J, with 19 bases in between. The length of the CDR3 is 16 residues. Per sample, a minimum of 6 million PBMCs were isolated. Study results and caveats: From one million sequenced T cells, diversity estimates were lower bounds. Among T cells, TCR beta diversity per million cells dropped roughly linearly as age rose.

Primed by a sample-barcoded 5' primer and a J-beta primer mix, a second PCR proceeded for 7 to 11 cycles. Researchers report that a template-switch adaptor with 12 random nucleotides tagged each cDNA molecule. TCRdb used MiXCR to reprocess the 5' RACE reads, holding one entry per CDR3 protein. The sample has about 640,000 distinct CDR3 sequences, roughly 50% seen once. The receptor comes from a man aged 55 to 69 in good health. This chain uses TRBV11-2 with TRBJ2-5; D might be TRBD2 (7 bases). The sequenced material came from blood. The CDR3 region has the DNA TGTGCCAGCAGCAATTTAGTACGGGGGGCGGAAGAGACCCAGTACTTC. Its protein is CASSNLVRGAEETQYF.